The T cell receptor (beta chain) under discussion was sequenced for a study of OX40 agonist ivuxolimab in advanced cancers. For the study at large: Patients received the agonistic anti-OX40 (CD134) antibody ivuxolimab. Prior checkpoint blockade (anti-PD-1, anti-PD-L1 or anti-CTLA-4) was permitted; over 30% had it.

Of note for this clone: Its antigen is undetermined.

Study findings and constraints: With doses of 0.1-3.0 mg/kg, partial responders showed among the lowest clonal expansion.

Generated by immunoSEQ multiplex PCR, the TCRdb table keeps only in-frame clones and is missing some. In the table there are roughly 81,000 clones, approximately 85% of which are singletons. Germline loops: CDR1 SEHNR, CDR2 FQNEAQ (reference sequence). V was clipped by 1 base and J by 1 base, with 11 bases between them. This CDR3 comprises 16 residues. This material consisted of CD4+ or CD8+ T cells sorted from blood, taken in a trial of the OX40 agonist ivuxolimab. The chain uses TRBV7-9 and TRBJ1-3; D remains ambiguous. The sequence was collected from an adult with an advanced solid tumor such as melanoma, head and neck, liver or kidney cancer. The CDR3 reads CASSLVPPKSGNTIYF. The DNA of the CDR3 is TGTGCCAGCAGCTTAGTTCCGCCTAAGTCTGGAAACACCATATATTTT.